Below, 18 T cell receptor beta chains from the same sample are listed, as sequenced in a study of blood T cell repertoires in COVID-19. Data came from immunoSEQ multiplex PCR; TCRdb stores just in-frame clones and leaves some out. The sample holds approximately 240,000 clones, 70% to 85% seen once. Input material: peripheral blood. The receptor source for this set is a woman aged 80 or older with active or convalescent COVID-19.

The table lists this clone with a count of one. V gene TRBV19 combines with J gene TRBJ1-2; D unclear. Per germline, CDR1 LNHDA and CDR2 SQIVND (reference sequence). Trimming removed 9 bases from V and 3 bases from J, with 5 bases in between. The CDR3 contains 10 residues. Written as DNA, the CDR3 is TGTGCCAGCCGTGACTATGGCTACACCTTC. It yields the protein CASRDYGYTF.

This chain links TRBV3-1 (or the pseudogene TRBV3-2) with TRBJ2-1, with D hard to call. CDR1 LGHDT and CDR2 YNNKEL come from the germline V gene (reference sequence). The CDR3 covers 15 residues. Trimming shortened V by 1 base and J by 6 bases, and 13 bases separated the two germline ends. CDR3 sequence reads: CASSQVRGPANEQFF. The CDR3 nucleotides are TGTGCCAGCAGCCAAGTTAGAGGTCCTGCCAATGAGCAGTTCTTC.

This clone was found once. This chain links TRBV19 with TRBJ2-3, with D perhaps TRBD2 (7 bases). Germline V CDR1 and CDR2: LNHDA, SQIVND (reference sequence). The CDR3 loop spans 18 amino acids. The V end was cut by 4 bases, the J end by 2 bases, with 22 bases between. The CDR3 DNA reads TGTGCCAGTAGTAGGGATGTGGGTGCGGGGGCCGCCACAGATACGCAGTATTTT. Residues: CASSRDVGAGAATDTQYF. The full variable domain, its missing parts supplied by reference TRBV19 and TRBJ2-3, is DGGITQSPKYLFRKEGQNVTLSCEQNLNHDAMYWYRQDPGQGLRLIYYSQIVNDFQKGDIAEGYSVSREKKESFPLTVTSAQKNPTAFYLCASSRDVGAGAATDTQYFGPGTRLTVL.

This sequence joins TRBV15 and TRBJ1-5; D unclear. Germline CDR1 reads LNHNV; CDR2 reads YYDKDF (reference sequence). The CDR3 consists of 13 residues. V lost 3 bases and J lost 3, with 6 bases in between. The CDR3 DNA reads TGTGCCACCAGCAGGTCTTCCAATCAGCCCCAGCATTTT. This codes for CATSRSSNQPQHF.

This chain uses TRBV4-1 with TRBJ1-5; D is unresolved. Germline CDR1 is MGHRA and CDR2 is YSYEKL. This CDR3 is built from 15 residues. The V and J ends lost 4 bases and 3 bases respectively, with 13 bases between them. CDR3 nucleotides: TGCGCCAGCAGCCGCGATGGGCAGGACAATCAGCCCCAGCATTTT. Its translation: CASSRDGQDNQPQHF.

The gene calls are TRBV7-6 and TRBJ2-5; maybe TRBD2 (5 bases). This CDR3 region has 17 residues. Trimming removed 2 bases from V and 3 bases from J, with 19 bases in between. Germline V lookup: CDR1 SGHVS, CDR2 FNYEAQ. The CDR3 DNA is TGTGCCAGCAGCTTAAGCACTTGGGAGAAACGAAAAGAGACCCAGTACTTC. It codes for CASSLSTWEKRKETQYF.

The gene calls are TRBV7-2 and TRBJ1-4, with D possibly matching TRBD1 (6 bases). Trimming pared 3 bases from V and 7 bases from J, leaving 12 bases between. This CDR3 is 14 amino acids long. From germline, CDR1 is SGHTA and CDR2 FQGNSA. In DNA form, the CDR3 reads TGTGCCAGCAGCTTGGGGGGGCTAGGTGAAAAACTGTTTTTT. Translating gives CASSLGGLGEKLFF.

The chain employs TRBV5-1 and TRBJ2-1; 9 bases are shared with TRBD1. This CDR3 region has 16 residues. V dropped 2 bases and J dropped 1; count of bases not matched to a gene: 4. Looked up from germline, CDR1 is SGHRS and CDR2 is YFSETQ. The CDR3 is CASSLQQGASYNEQFF. The CDR3 nucleotides read TGCGCCAGCAGCTTACAACAGGGGGCTTCCTACAATGAGCAGTTCTTC. Together with reference TRBV5-1 and TRBJ2-1, the CDR3 gives the full variable domain: KAGVTQTPRYLIKTRGQQVTLSCSPISGHRSVSWYQQTPGQGLQFLFEYFSETQRNKGNFPGRFSGRQFSNSRSEMNVSTLELGDSALYLCASSLQQGASYNEQFFGPGTRLTVL.

About this clone: A junction end diverges from the germline sequence, so it may reflect a read error. This chain joins TRBV30 and TRBJ2-7; 9 nucleotides match TRBD1. This CDR3 region has 16 residues. From germline, CDR1 is GTSNPN and CDR2 SVGIG (reference sequence). The CDR3 here is CAWNLRGTGPSYEQYF. CDR3 coding DNA: TGTGCCTGGAACCTTAGGGGGACAGGGCCTTCCTATGAGCAGTACTTC.

The rearrangement joins TRBV19 to TRBJ2-2; 8 nucleotides match TRBD1. CDR3 length: 16 residues. The trim removed 7 bases at V and 5 bases at J, leaving 12 bases unmatched. The germline V gene has CDR1 LNHDA and CDR2 SQIVND (reference sequence). CDR3 DNA sequence: TGTGCCAGTAAGGTTGGGGACAGGATTGCTACCGGGGAGCTGTTTTTT. Amino acids: CASKVGDRIATGELFF.

The rearrangement joins TRBV7-2 to TRBJ1-1; TRBD1 might be the D (5 bases). Trimming removed 11 bases at V and 2 bases at J, with 15 bases between. Germline lookup yields CDR1 SGHTA and CDR2 FQGNSA. CDR3 size: 13 residues. The DNA for the CDR3 is TGTGCCTCGGGAGGGGCCAGTAACACTGAAGCTTTCTTT. Protein: CASGGASNTEAFF.

The chain links TRBV6-1 to TRBJ2-4, with 11 bases fitting TRBD2. This CDR3 has 15 amino acids. The trim removed 2 bases at V and 6 bases at J, leaving 3 bases unmatched. Germline-derived CDR1 and CDR2 are MNHNS and SASEGT. The CDR3: CASSETSGSGNIQYF. The CDR3 DNA is TGTGCCAGCAGTGAAACTAGCGGGAGCGGAAACATTCAGTACTTC.

The chain carries TRBV28 and TRBJ1-5; tentatively, D is TRBD1 (6 bases). The CDR3 totals 16 residues. Trimming shortened V by 6 bases and J by 4 bases, and 19 bases separated the two germline ends. Per germline, CDR1 MDHEN and CDR2 SYDVKM. Written as DNA, the CDR3 is TGTGCCAGCAGGCCTCAAACAGGGATTGGTAATCAGCCCCAGCATTTT. It codes for CASRPQTGIGNQPQHF.

This clone was observed once. J is TRBJ1-4 and V is TRBV28; D remains unclear. The CDR3 has 15 residues. Trimming cost V 2 bases and J 5 bases, with 12 bases left between them. Germline CDR1 is MDHEN and CDR2 is SYDVKM. The CDR3 DNA is TGTGCCAGCAGTTTAACGGGAGACGTGAATGAAAAACTGTTTTTT. Translating gives CASSLTGDVNEKLFF.

This clone was counted only a few times. The chain couples TRBV3-1 (or the pseudogene TRBV3-2) to TRBJ2-1; 13 bases agree with TRBD2. J was trimmed by 8 bases and V by 1 base; bases with no gene match: 5. This CDR3 is 16 amino acids long. The germline CDR1 and CDR2 sequences are LGHDT and YNNKEL (reference sequence). The CDR3 coding sequence is TGTGCCAGCAGCCAAGGGCCGGGACTAGCGGGGTATGAGCAGTTCTTC. As protein: CASSQGPGLAGYEQFF.

The rearrangement joins TRBV7-9 to TRBJ1-6; D remains ambiguous. The CDR3 covers 12 residues. Trimming removed 1 base from V and 9 bases from J, with 4 bases in between. Germline V gene lookup returns CDR1 SEHNR and CDR2 FQNEAQ (reference sequence). The CDR3: CASSLVLSPLHF. DNA of the CDR3: TGTGCCAGCAGCTTAGTTCTTTCACCCCTCCACTTT.

This chain uses TRBV5-1 with TRBJ2-3; 11 bases align to TRBD2. The ends lost 0 bases at V and 0 bases at J; junction bases unmatched: 3. CDR1 is SGHRS, CDR2 YFSETQ, per germline. The CDR3 sequence is 17 residues long. The DNA of the CDR3 is TGCGCCAGCAGCTTGGGACTAGCGGGACGGAGCACAGATACGCAGTATTTT. Translated, it gives CASSLGLAGRSTDTQYF.

V gene TRBV9 combines with J gene TRBJ2-1, with TRBD1 as a possible D gene (6 bases). Germline CDR1 reads SGDLS; CDR2 reads YYNGEE. Trimming took off 4 bases at V and 9 bases at J, with 17 bases between the two ends. The CDR3 is made up of 14 amino acids. CDR3 sequence (DNA): TGTGCCAGCAGCTCACAACAGGGTCCGGGTGAGCAGTTCTTC. Its protein product is CASSSQQGPGEQFF.